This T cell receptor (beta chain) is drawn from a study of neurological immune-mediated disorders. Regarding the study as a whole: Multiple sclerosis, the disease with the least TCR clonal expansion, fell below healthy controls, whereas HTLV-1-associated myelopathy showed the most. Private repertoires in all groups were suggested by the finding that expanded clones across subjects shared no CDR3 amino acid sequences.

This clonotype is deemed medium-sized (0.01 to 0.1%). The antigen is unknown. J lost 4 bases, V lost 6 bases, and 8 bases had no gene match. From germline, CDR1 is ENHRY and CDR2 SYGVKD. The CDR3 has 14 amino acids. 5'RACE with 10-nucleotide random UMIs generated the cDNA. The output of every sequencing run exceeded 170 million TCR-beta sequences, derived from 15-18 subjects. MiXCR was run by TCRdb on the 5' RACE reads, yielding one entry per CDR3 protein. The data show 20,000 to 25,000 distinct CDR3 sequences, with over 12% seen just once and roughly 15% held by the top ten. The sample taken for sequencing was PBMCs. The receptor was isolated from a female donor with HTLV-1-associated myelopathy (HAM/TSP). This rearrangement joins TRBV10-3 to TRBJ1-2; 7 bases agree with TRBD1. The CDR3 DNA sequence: TGTGCCATCAGCGACGACAGGGAGGCCTATGGCTACACCTTC. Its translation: CAISDDREAYGYTF.